Following are 19 T cell receptor beta chains from one sample sequenced in a study of T cell responses to AZD1222 COVID-19 vaccine (dated by TCRdb to the early 2020s). The time point label for this specimen denotes: baseline before first vaccination. The library was produced with the immunoSEQ multiplex PCR assay. Sourced from immuneACCESS, this table was stored by TCRdb with only in-frame sequences that have V and J called. A share of the clones is absent; for the studies checked, an unresolved V gene accounts for under half, and the remainder has no known explanation. The sample table shows about 190,000 clones, and almost 95% are seen once. Less than 1.5% of the sample comes from the top ten. Specimen: peripheral blood, collected on day 0 of AZD1222 vaccination. All receptors come from an adult in good health.

The V call is TRBV3-1 (or the pseudogene TRBV3-2), the J call TRBJ1-5; D is ambiguous. Per germline, CDR1 LGHDT and CDR2 YNNKEL (reference sequence). The CDR3 length is 16 residues. V was pared by 4 bases and J by 4 bases, with 17 bases between. CDR3 amino acids: CASSPTGLGRNQPQHF. CDR3 in DNA: TGTGCCAGCAGCCCCACTGGATTGGGTCGGAATCAGCCCCAGCATTTT.

The chain has TRBV3-1 (or the pseudogene TRBV3-2) and TRBJ1-4; no firm D call. The V end was cut by 6 bases, the J end by 8 bases, with 10 bases between. The CDR3 totals 12 residues. CDR1 is LGHDT, CDR2 YNNKEL, per germline (reference sequence). Written as DNA, the CDR3 is TGTGCCAGCAGGGCAGCGGGGGAAAAACTGTTTTTT. This gives the protein CASRAAGEKLFF.

CDR3 in amino acids: CASSPPGTGANVLTF. The CDR3 nucleotides read TGTGCCAGCAGCCCCCCGGGCACTGGGGCCAACGTCCTGACTTTC. The V call is TRBV5-4, the J call TRBJ2-6, with D unresolved. This CDR3 region has 15 residues. Germline loops: CDR1 SGHNT, CDR2 YYREEE (reference sequence). Trimming pared 4 bases from V and 2 bases from J, leaving 10 bases between.

V and J are TRBV28 and TRBJ1-3; D is ambiguous. The CDR3 totals 15 residues. Germline lookup yields CDR1 MDHEN and CDR2 SYDVKM. V was pared by 7 bases and J by 0 bases, with 13 bases between. The DNA for the CDR3 is TGTGCCAGCACCTTTCCTGTAGGCTCTGGAAACACCATATATTTT. Translating it yields CASTFPVGSGNTIYF.

There are a few counts of this clone. The J gene is TRBJ1-5, the V gene TRBV19; D ambiguous. The CDR3 covers 12 residues. V was cut by 7 bases and J by 1 base, with 5 bases left in between. CDR1 is LNHDA, CDR2 SQIVND, per germline (reference sequence). The CDR3 DNA reads as TGTGCCAGTAAGCAGAGCAATCAGCCCCAGCATTTT. Protein: CASKQSNQPQHF.

This clone was detected only once. V gene TRBV3-1 (or the pseudogene TRBV3-2) combines with J gene TRBJ2-3; 13 bases align to TRBD2. V shed 2 bases and J 1 base; nucleotides not matched to a gene: 6. Germline-derived CDR1 and CDR2 are LGHDT and YNNKEL (reference sequence). There are 18 residues in the CDR3. The DNA of the CDR3 is TGTGCCAGCAGCCAATATGGGACTAGCGGGATTCGCACAGATACGCAGTATTTT. Translation: CASSQYGTSGIRTDTQYF.

The chain links TRBV2 to TRBJ1-6; the D is unclear. This CDR3 is 16 amino acids long. The V end was cut by 7 bases, the J end by 10 bases, with 23 bases between. The V gene's germline CDR1 is SNHLY and CDR2 FYNNEI. CDR3 protein: CASMAGNEGRSSPLHF. DNA of the CDR3: TGTGCCAGCATGGCAGGTAACGAAGGTAGATCCTCACCCCTCCACTTT.

This chain joins TRBV6-4 and TRBJ2-3; D not resolved. The ends were cut back, 5 bases at V and 6 bases at J, with 15 bases in the middle. The V gene's germline CDR1 is MRHNA and CDR2 SNTAGT. CDR3 size: 14 residues. In DNA, the CDR3 is TGTGCCAGCAGTCTAAGTACCTCGGCCGATACGCAGTATTTT. Its protein product is CASSLSTSADTQYF.

The chain recombines TRBV18 with TRBJ1-4, with unresolved D. CDR1 and CDR2 (germline): KGHSH, LQKENI. Between the trimmed V and J ends, which lost 6 bases and 8 bases, there was a span of 13 bases. The CDR3 runs 13 residues. The CDR3 sequence: CASSPGGLEKLFF. The CDR3 nucleotides read TGTGCCAGCTCCCCGGGTGGTTTAGAAAAACTGTTTTTT.

The rearrangement uses TRBV4-1 and TRBJ1-1; 7 nucleotides match TRBD1. The germline V gene has CDR1 MGHRA and CDR2 YSYEKL. J was trimmed by 1 base and V by 4 bases; bases with no gene match: 6. This CDR3 has 15 residues. CDR3 in amino acids: CASSPTGQQNTEAFF. CDR3 DNA: TGCGCCAGCAGCCCTACGGGACAGCAGAACACTGAAGCTTTCTTT.

The rearrangement links TRBV7-2 to TRBJ1-1, with a tentative D call TRBD1 (6 bases). V was shortened by 5 bases and J by 1 base, with 11 bases between the two germline ends. This CDR3 is built from 14 residues. Germline V lookup: CDR1 SGHTA, CDR2 FQGNSA. The CDR3 loop reads CASSKTGQNTEAFF. The CDR3 bases are TGTGCCAGCAGCAAAACGGGACAGAACACTGAAGCTTTCTTT.

The genes are TRBV18 and TRBJ2-5; D is unclear. CDR1 and CDR2 (germline): KGHSH, LQKENI. V gave up 0 bases and J gave up 5 bases, with 7 bases separating them. The CDR3 contains 13 residues. The CDR3 region is CASSPPVEETQYF. CDR3 coding DNA: TGTGCCAGCTCACCACCGGTTGAGGAGACCCAGTACTTC.

The chain uses TRBV5-4 and TRBJ2-7; 7 nucleotides match TRBD2. V gave up 7 bases and J gave up 0 bases; unmatched junction bases: 4. This CDR3 has 13 amino acids. The germline V gene has CDR1 SGHNT and CDR2 YYREEE (reference sequence). In nucleotides, the CDR3 is TGTGCCAGCTGGGGCGGGAGCTCCTACGAGCAGTACTTC. Translation gives CASWGGSSYEQYF.

This clone was seen a few times. The rearrangement uses TRBV5-1 and TRBJ1-2; D possibly corresponds to TRBD1 (6 bases). The length of the CDR3 is 13 residues. Trimming removed 1 base at V and 8 bases at J, with 12 bases between. Germline V gives CDR1 SGHRS, CDR2 YFSETQ. The CDR3 loop is CASSLRGPEGYTF. The CDR3 DNA follows: TGCGCCAGCAGCTTGCGGGGGCCCGAAGGCTACACCTTC.

This rearrangement joins TRBV6-4 to TRBJ1-5; no definite D call. This CDR3 comprises 13 residues. Germline V lookup: CDR1 MRHNA, CDR2 SNTAGT. The V and J ends lost 6 bases and 6 bases respectively, with 12 bases between them. The CDR3 DNA reads TGTGCCAGCAGAGCCGCCCCAGGTCAGCCCCAGCATTTT. Amino acid sequence: CASRAAPGQPQHF.

This chain links TRBV7-9 with TRBJ2-2; 7 nucleotides line up with TRBD1. CDR3 length: 16 residues. Germline CDR1 is SEHNR and CDR2 is FQNEAQ (reference sequence). The junction had 9 bases not matched to a gene; V was cut back by 3 bases and J by 5 bases. CDR3: CASSLPAGTETGELFF. The CDR3 DNA sequence: TGTGCCAGCAGCTTGCCGGCCGGGACAGAGACCGGGGAGCTGTTTTTT.

This clone was detected only once. The chain couples TRBV5-1 to TRBJ1-1; 8 positions agree with TRBD1. Per the germline V gene, CDR1 is SGHRS and CDR2 is YFSETQ. J lost 3 bases, V lost 4 bases, and 8 bases had no gene match. This CDR3 is 15 amino acids long. The CDR3: CASSPRTGLDTEAFF. The CDR3 DNA sequence: TGCGCCAGCAGCCCAAGGACAGGGTTGGACACTGAAGCTTTCTTT.

This clone has just one count. The J gene is TRBJ1-4, the V gene TRBV10-3, with D possibly matching TRBD1 (5 bases). From germline, CDR1 is ENHRY and CDR2 SYGVKD. The CDR3 loop spans 14 amino acids. V gave up 3 bases and J gave up 8 bases, with 13 bases separating them. CDR3 DNA: TGTGCCATCAGTGAAGGTTCAGGGAACGAAAAACTGTTTTTT. This gives the protein CAISEGSGNEKLFF.

The gene calls are TRBV2 and TRBJ1-6; 8 positions agree with TRBD1. The CDR3 totals 16 residues. Germline loops: CDR1 SNHLY, CDR2 FYNNEI. V was pared by 6 bases and J by 9 bases, with 13 bases of the junction left unmatched. In nucleotides, the CDR3 is TGTGCCAGCAGAGCCACCGCCGGGACAGGTTCTTCACCCCTCCACTTT. Amino acids: CASRATAGTGSSPLHF. Looking up the rest from reference TRBV2 and TRBJ1-6 gives the full variable domain: EPEVTQTPSHQVTQMGQEVILRCVPISNHLYFYWYRQILGQKVEFLVSFYNNEISEKSEIFDDQFSVERPDGSNFTLKIRSTKLEDSAMYFCASRATAGTGSSPLHFGNGTRLTVT.